The rows below give T cell receptor beta chains drawn from one sample of a study of blood T cell repertoires in COVID-19. Method: immunoSEQ multiplex PCR; TCRdb's copy keeps in-frame clones and lacks some. The repertoire holds roughly 380,000 clones, 88% seen once, with approximately 0.93% in the top ten. The sample comprised PBMCs or T cells enriched from blood (not recorded which). The receptors stem from a woman aged 30 to 39 who had been exposed to COVID-19. Both conserved end residues are part of each CDR3. The D gene is left open where the match is weak. Not every row has a clone size; where given, it reads once, few, many or a size class.

abundance	v_gene	d_gene	j_gene	CDR3nt	CDR3aa
.	TRBV5-4	TRBD1	TRBJ2-7	TGTGCCAGCACCGTGCCGGGACAGGCCTACGAGCAGTACTTC	CASTVPGQAYEQYF
.	TRBV11-2	TRBD1	TRBJ1-4	TGTGCCAGCTTGGGACAGCCAGGGGAAAAACTGTTTTTT	CASLGQPGEKLFF
.	TRBV6-5	TRBD2	TRBJ2-3	TGTGCCAGCAGTTATTTCCTAGCGGGGACAGATACGCAGTATTTT	CASSYFLAGTDTQYF
.	TRBV9	TRBD1	TRBJ2-3	TGTGCCAGCAGCGTAGTTGACAGGGGTAGCACAGATACGCAGTATTTT	CASSVVDRGSTDTQYF
.	TRBV6-6	TRBD1	TRBJ2-7	TGTGCCAGCAGTTACGGCGGACAGGGGTACGAGCAGTACTTC	CASSYGGQGYEQYF
once	TRBV29-1	TRBD2	TRBJ2-7	TGCGCATGCGCCCTAGCGGGAGAACTGTACGAGCAGTACTTC	CACALAGELYEQYF
.	TRBV5-1	.	TRBJ1-5	TGCGCCAGCAGCCTCGAGGGGGGGAATCAGCCCCAGCATTTT	CASSLEGGNQPQHF
.	TRBV6-2/TRBV6-3	TRBD2	TRBJ2-7	TGTGCCAGCAGCCGCGGGACTAGCGGGGCCTACGAGCAGTACTTC	CASSRGTSGAYEQYF
.	TRBV27	.	TRBJ2-7	TGTGCCAGCAGTAGCTTAGGACAGACCTACGAGCAGTACTTC	CASSSLGQTYEQYF
.	TRBV2	TRBD2	TRBJ2-3	TGTGCCAGCCGGAAGGGACTAGCGACAGATACGCAGTATTTT	CASRKGLATDTQYF
.	TRBV6-4	.	TRBJ2-3	TGTGCCAGCAGTGTGGCCGCTAGCACAGATACGCAGTATTTT	CASSVAASTDTQYF
.	TRBV18	.	TRBJ1-5	TGTGCCAGCTCACCGGCAGATTATAGCAATCAGCCCCAGCATTTT	CASSPADYSNQPQHF
once	TRBV9	TRBD1	TRBJ1-1	TGTGCCAGCAGCGTAGCCCCCGGGACAGGGGCCACTGAAGCTTTCTTT	CASSVAPGTGATEAFF
.	TRBV30	.	TRBJ1-4	TGTGCCTGGAAGACCGGGACTTCGGGTAATGGTGAAAAACTGTTTTTT	CAWKTGTSGNGEKLFF
.	TRBV6-2/TRBV6-3	TRBD2	TRBJ2-5	TGTGCCAGCAGCCGAGGACTAGCGGGGGGGTACCAAGAGACCCAGTACTTC	CASSRGLAGGYQETQYF
once	TRBV3-1/TRBV3-2	.	TRBJ2-5	TGTGCCAGCAGTCCGGAGTGGTTGGAGACCCAGTACTTC	CASSPEWLETQYF
.	TRBV5-4	.	TRBJ2-5	TGTGCCAGCAGCTTGGGGGTCGGTACGGGGAGGCGTAAGACCCAGTACTTC	CASSLGVGTGRRKTQYF
.	TRBV5-1	.	TRBJ2-5	TGCGCCAGCAGCTTGCCTAAAGAGACCCAGTACTTC	CASSLPKETQYF
.	TRBV18	TRBD2	TRBJ2-2	TGTGCCAGCTCACCATTCGGGGGGTCGGCCACCGGGGAGCTGTTTTTT	CASSPFGGSATGELFF
once	TRBV9	TRBD2	TRBJ2-1	TGTGCCAGCAGCGTAGGTGGGAGGGCTAGCGCGTACAATGAGCAGTTCTTC	CASSVGGRASAYNEQFF
many	TRBV6-5	.	TRBJ1-1	TGTGCCAGCACCCGCCGGGGGGCGAACACTGAAGCTTTCTTT	CASTRRGANTEAFF
.	TRBV10-2	.	TRBJ2-7	TGCGCCACCGGCGGCTCTCGCTACGAGCAGTACTTC	CATGGSRYEQYF
.	TRBV28	.	TRBJ2-2	TGTGCCAGCAGCCACATGATGGGAATGGGGGGGCGGCGAACCGGGGAGCTGTTTTTT	CASSHMMGMGGRRTGELFF
.	TRBV18	.	TRBJ2-7	TGTGCCAGCTCACCCGAGGCTAGCTCCGAGCAGTACTTC	CASSPEASSEQYF
.	TRBV5-5	TRBD1	TRBJ2-2	TGTGCCAGCAGCCCCTACAGGGGAAGAGACACCGGGGAGCTGTTTTTT	CASSPYRGRDTGELFF
.	TRBV27	.	TRBJ2-6	TGTGCCAGCAGTTTAGGGGGGGGCCGCTCTGGGGCCAACGTCCTGACTTTC	CASSLGGGRSGANVLTF